This record concerns one T cell receptor (beta chain) sequence. This specimen belongs to a study of cytomegalovirus exposure and HLA in healthy donors. The PCR employed 60 Vbeta primers together with 13 Jbeta primers. The method was immunoSEQ multiplex PCR; TCRdb's version includes in-frame clones alone and lacks a portion of them. The table lists roughly 120,000 clones, roughly 80% of them singletons. The junction had 9 bases not matched to a gene; V was cut back by 3 bases and J by 3 bases. This CDR3 region has 16 residues. In germline, CDR1 is LGHNA, CDR2 YSLEER. The sequenced sample consisted of PBMCs. This chain links TRBV4-3 with TRBJ2-7; TRBD2 agrees at 9 bases. The origin of this receptor is a male donor in good health and CMV-seropositive. The CDR3 loop reads CASSHISGRAHYEQYF. For the CDR3, the DNA is TGCGCCAGCAGCCACATTAGCGGGAGAGCCCACTACGAGCAGTACTTC.